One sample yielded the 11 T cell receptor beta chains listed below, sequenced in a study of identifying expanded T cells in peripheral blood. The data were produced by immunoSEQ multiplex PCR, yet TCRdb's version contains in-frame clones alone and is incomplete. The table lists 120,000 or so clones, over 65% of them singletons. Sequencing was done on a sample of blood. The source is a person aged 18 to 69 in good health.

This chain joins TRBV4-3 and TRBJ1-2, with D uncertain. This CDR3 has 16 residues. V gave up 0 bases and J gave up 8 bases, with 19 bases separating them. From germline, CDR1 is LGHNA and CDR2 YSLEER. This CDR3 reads CASSQDGSSWGEGYTF. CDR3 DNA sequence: TGCGCCAGCAGCCAAGATGGTTCAAGCTGGGGTGAAGGCTACACCTTC.

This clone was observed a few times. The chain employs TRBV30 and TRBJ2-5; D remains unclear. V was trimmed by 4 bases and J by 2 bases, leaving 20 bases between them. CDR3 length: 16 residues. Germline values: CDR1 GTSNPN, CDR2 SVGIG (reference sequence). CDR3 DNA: TGTGCCTGGAACAGTGATTTCACTGCGCGACAAGAGACCCAGTACTTC. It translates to CAWNSDFTARQETQYF.

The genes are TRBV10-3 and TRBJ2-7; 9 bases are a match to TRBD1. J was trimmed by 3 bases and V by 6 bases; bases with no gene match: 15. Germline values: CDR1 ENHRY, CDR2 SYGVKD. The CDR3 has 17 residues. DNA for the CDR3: TGTGCCATCAGACCGGGACAGGGAACCTCTATAGGCTACGAGCAGTACTTC. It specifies CAIRPGQGTSIGYEQYF.

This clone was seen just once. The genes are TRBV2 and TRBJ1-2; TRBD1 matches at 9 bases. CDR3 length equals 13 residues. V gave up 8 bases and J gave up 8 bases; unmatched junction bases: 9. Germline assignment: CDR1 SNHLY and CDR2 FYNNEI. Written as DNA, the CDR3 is TGTGCCAGCCGTCAACAGGGGGCGGTCGGCTACACCTTC. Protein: CASRQQGAVGYTF.

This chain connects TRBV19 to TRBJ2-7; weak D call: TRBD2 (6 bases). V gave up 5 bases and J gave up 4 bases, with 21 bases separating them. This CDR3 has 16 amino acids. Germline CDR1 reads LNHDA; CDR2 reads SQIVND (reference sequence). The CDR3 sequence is CASSLGGRLNKYEQYF. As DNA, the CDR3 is TGTGCCAGTAGTCTCGGAGGGCGGCTCAACAAATACGAGCAGTACTTC.

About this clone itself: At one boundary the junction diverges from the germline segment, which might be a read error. CDR3 DNA sequence: TGTGCCAGCAGCCAAGGGGTTGGGACTTTAACAGACACGCAGTATTTT. Its protein product is CASSQGVGTLTDTQYF. The chain combines TRBV14 with TRBJ2-3; possibly TRBD2 for D (6 bases). CDR1 and CDR2 (germline): SGHDN, FVKESK. This CDR3 contains 16 residues.

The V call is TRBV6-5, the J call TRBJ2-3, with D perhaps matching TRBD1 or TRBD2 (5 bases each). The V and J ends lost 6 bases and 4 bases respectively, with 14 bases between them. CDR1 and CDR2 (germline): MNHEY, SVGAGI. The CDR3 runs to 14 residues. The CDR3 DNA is TGTGCCAGCAGCGGGGACCTAAAACCAGATACGCAGTATTTT. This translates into CASSGDLKPDTQYF.

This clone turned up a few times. The CDR3 here is CASSLAGSPLHF. DNA for the CDR3: TGCGCCAGCAGCCTCGCGGGGTCACCCCTCCACTTT. J is TRBJ1-6 and V is TRBV4-1; D unclear. The CDR3 length is 12 residues. Between the trimmed V and J ends, which lost 4 bases and 10 bases, there was a span of 8 bases. Germline V gives CDR1 MGHRA, CDR2 YSYEKL.

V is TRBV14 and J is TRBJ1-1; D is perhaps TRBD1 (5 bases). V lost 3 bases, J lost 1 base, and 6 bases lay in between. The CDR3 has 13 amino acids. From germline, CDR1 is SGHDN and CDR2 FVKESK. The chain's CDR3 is CASSQGTNTEAFF. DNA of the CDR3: TGTGCCAGCAGCCAGGGGACGAACACTGAAGCTTTCTTT.

The CDR3 DNA reads TGTGCCAGCTCACCCAGTGTTCGGAACACTGAAGCTTTCTTT. It translates to CASSPSVRNTEAFF. This chain joins TRBV18 and TRBJ1-1; the D is unclear. The V and J ends lost 3 bases and 1 base respectively, with 9 bases between them. This CDR3 has 14 amino acids. In germline, CDR1 is KGHSH, CDR2 LQKENI.

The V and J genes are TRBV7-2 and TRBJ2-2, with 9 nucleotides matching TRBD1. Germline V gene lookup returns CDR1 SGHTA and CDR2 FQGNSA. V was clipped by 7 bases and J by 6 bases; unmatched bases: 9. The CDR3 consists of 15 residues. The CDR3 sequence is CASKPPGQGAGELFF. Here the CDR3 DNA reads TGTGCCAGCAAACCTCCGGGACAGGGCGCCGGGGAGCTGTTTTTT. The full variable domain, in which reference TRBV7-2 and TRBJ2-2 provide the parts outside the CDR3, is GAGVSQSPSNKVTEKGKDVELRCDPISGHTALYWYRQSLGQGLEFLIYFQGNSAPDKSGLPSDRFSAERTGGSVSTLTIQRTQQEDSAVYLCASKPPGQGAGELFFGEGSRLTVL.